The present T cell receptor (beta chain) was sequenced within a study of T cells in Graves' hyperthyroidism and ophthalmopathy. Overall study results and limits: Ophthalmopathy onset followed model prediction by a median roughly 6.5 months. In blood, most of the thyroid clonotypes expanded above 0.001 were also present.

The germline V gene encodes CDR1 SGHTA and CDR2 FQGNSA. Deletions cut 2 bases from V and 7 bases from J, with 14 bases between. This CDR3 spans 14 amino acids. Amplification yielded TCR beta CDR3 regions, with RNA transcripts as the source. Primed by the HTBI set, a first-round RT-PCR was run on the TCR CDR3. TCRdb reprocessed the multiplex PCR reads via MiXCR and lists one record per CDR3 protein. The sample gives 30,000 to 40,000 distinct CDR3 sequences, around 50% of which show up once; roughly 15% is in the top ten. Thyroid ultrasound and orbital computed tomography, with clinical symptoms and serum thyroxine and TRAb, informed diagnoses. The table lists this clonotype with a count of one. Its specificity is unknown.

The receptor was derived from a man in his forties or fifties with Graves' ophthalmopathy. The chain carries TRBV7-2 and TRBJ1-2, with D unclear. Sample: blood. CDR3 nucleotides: TGTGCCAGCAGCTTATCGGGCACCTTCGTTGGCTACACCTTC. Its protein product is CASSLSGTFVGYTF.